This T cell receptor (beta chain) was sequenced during a study of cytomegalovirus exposure and HLA in healthy donors. The PCR made use of 60 Vbeta and 13 Jbeta primers. Only in-frame clones appear in the TCRdb table, and some are missing; sequencing was by immunoSEQ multiplex PCR. The table lists 100,000 or so clones, 65% to 80% of them singletons. Germline trimming cut 4 bases from V and 0 bases from J; bases unmatched to any gene: 4. CDR3 size: 15 residues. Germline V CDR1 and CDR2: MRHNA, SNTAGT. The sample consisted of PBMCs. This chain links TRBV6-4 with TRBJ2-3; TRBD2 matches at 7 bases. The receptor was derived from a male donor in good health and CMV-seronegative. In nucleotides, the CDR3 is TGTGCCAGCAGTGGTACAGCGGGGAGCACAGATACGCAGTATTTT. Translating gives CASSGTAGSTDTQYF.